A selection of T cell receptor beta chains follows, all from one sample in a study of blood T cell repertoires in COVID-19. Assay: immunoSEQ multiplex PCR; the TCRdb copy retains only in-frame clones and omits some. The sample has approximately 100,000 clones, 85% to 90% seen once. The sample taken for sequencing was peripheral blood. The receptors derive from a human donor in a cohort sampled during active COVID-19. CDR3s include the opening cysteine and the closing phenylalanine or tryptophan. Fields, in order: J gene, V gene, CDR3 protein.

>TRBJ1-6|TRBV10-3
CAISELTGDSPLHF
>TRBJ2-5|TRBV19
CASSMMGPAGETQYF
>TRBJ2-2|TRBV10-3
CAIRPATSGSAGELFF
>TRBJ2-7|TRBV19
CASSRDGDYEQYF
>TRBJ1-1|TRBV11-2
CASSTGWGQGTEAFF
>TRBJ2-1|TRBV7-6
CASSLGRKAGLAVGGYNEQFF
>TRBJ1-1|TRBV5-4
CASSFSGGNTEAFF
>TRBJ2-3|TRBV14
CASSQYETGDTDTQYF
>TRBJ2-7|TRBV19
CASSPTGGHEQYF
>TRBJ2-7|TRBV21-1
CASSKDPTSGASYEQYF
>TRBJ1-2|TRBV19
CASTEDRYYGYTF
>TRBJ2-7|TRBV28
CATAWSRVHQGEQYF
>TRBJ1-3|TRBV29-1
CSVRQGGRNTIYF
>TRBJ1-1|TRBV27
CASSLSGRATEAFF
>TRBJ1-2|TRBV6-5
CASSYSSGGAYGYTF
>TRBJ1-2|TRBV7-2
CASSPKRDSYGYTF
>TRBJ1-6|TRBV18
CASSETGGNSPLHF
>TRBJ2-1|TRBV6-5
CASSSLGQGGHEQFF
>TRBJ1-2|TRBV6-6
CASSSRDSHGYTF